Listed below are T cell receptor beta chains from one sample, sequenced in a study of blood T cell repertoires in COVID-19. Sequenced by immunoSEQ multiplex PCR; TCRdb stores in-frame clones only, minus some. The data hold 290,000 or so clones, with 90% observed a single time. The sequenced material came from PBMCs or T cells enriched from blood (not recorded which). The origin of the receptors is a woman in her thirties who had recovered from COVID-19. The CDR3 runs from the conserved cysteine through the conserved F or W. A D gene is named only where the DNA matches it firmly. Clone sizes are given selectively: once, few, many, or a class where the clone is expanded.

V gene	clone size	J gene	D gene	CDR3 DNA	CDR3 protein
TRBV7-8	-	TRBJ2-2	TRBD2	TGTGCCAGCAGCAAACCCTTCGCTAGCGGGAGGAACACCGGGGAGCTGTTTTTT	CASSKPFASGRNTGELFF
TRBV4-1	-	TRBJ2-1	TRBD2	TGCGCCAGCAGCCAGGACCTCGGGGGGAGCTCCTACAATGAGCAGTTCTTC	CASSQDLGGSSYNEQFF
TRBV7-2	-	TRBJ2-1	TRBD2	TGTGCCAGCAGCTTGAGTAGCGGGAGTGTTAATGAGCAGTTCTTC	CASSLSSGSVNEQFF
TRBV11-2	few	TRBJ2-7	-	TGTGCCAGCAGCTTCAGACACACCTACGAGCAGTACTTC	CASSFRHTYEQYF
TRBV4-3	-	TRBJ2-1	TRBD2	TGCGCCAGCAGCCAAGGGGCTAGCGGGATCAATGAGCAGTTCTTC	CASSQGASGINEQFF
TRBV29-1	-	TRBJ2-1	TRBD2	TGCAGCGTTGAAGATCCCGGGAGGAGCACCTACAATGAGCAGTTCTTC	CSVEDPGRSTYNEQFF
TRBV3-1/TRBV3-2	-	TRBJ2-4	-	TGTGCCAGCAGCCAAGAGGTCCGGGGGAAGAAAAACATTCAGTACTTC	CASSQEVRGKKNIQYF
TRBV2	-	TRBJ1-2	-	TGTGCCAGCAGCGAATCACGGGACATATATGGCTACACCTTC	CASSESRDIYGYTF
TRBV7-2	few	TRBJ1-6	TRBD1	TGTGCCAGCAGCGGCCTAGGCGGGACAGATAATTCACCCCTCCACTTT	CASSGLGGTDNSPLHF
TRBV6-5	-	TRBJ1-4	-	TGTGCCAGCAGGCTTAGGGACCAACAGGGTGAAAAACTGTTTTTT	CASRLRDQQGEKLFF
TRBV28	-	TRBJ1-5	TRBD1	TGTGCCAGCAGCCCGGGACAGGGCAATCAGCCCCAGCATTTT	CASSPGQGNQPQHF
TRBV21-1	few	TRBJ1-5	-	TGTGCCAGCAGCAAAGAGACAGAGCCCCAGCATTTT	CASSKETEPQHF
TRBV28	-	TRBJ2-1	-	TGTGCCAGCAGGTCCGGCGGGAACTACAATGAGCAGTTCTTC	CASRSGGNYNEQFF
TRBV5-5	-	TRBJ1-2	-	TGTGCCAGCAGCCCTGGGGGCACCAGGCTCGTAACTAACTATGGCTACACCTTC	CASSPGGTRLVTNYGYTF
TRBV6-5	once	TRBJ2-7	-	TGTGCCAGCAGTTACACAGCTACCTACGAGCAGTACTTC	CASSYTATYEQYF
TRBV7-6	-	TRBJ2-3	-	TGTGCCAGCAGCTTACCGAGGGGGACAGATACGCAGTATTTT	CASSLPRGTDTQYF
TRBV7-6	-	TRBJ2-7	-	TGTGCCAGCAGCTTAGGAGGGTTGGACGAGCAGTACTTC	CASSLGGLDEQYF
TRBV6-5	-	TRBJ1-1	TRBD1	TGTGCCAGCAGCGACAGGGTTGGGGCTTTCTTT	CASSDRVGAFF
TRBV7-2	once	TRBJ1-1	TRBD1	TGTGCCAGCAGCTCAACCACCGGGACAGGGCTTACTGAAGCTTTCTTT	CASSSTTGTGLTEAFF
TRBV19	-	TRBJ2-1	TRBD1	TGTGCCAGTAGTATAGAATCTGGGACAGGGTACTACAATGAGCAGTTCTTC	CASSIESGTGYYNEQFF
TRBV28	-	TRBJ1-2	TRBD1	TGTGCCAGCAGCTCCGGACAGGGGGATGGCTACACCTTC	CASSSGQGDGYTF
TRBV6-4	-	TRBJ1-5	-	TGTGCCAGCAGTGAACAGGAACATCAGCCCCAGCATTTT	CASSEQEHQPQHF
TRBV5-1	-	TRBJ1-2	-	TGCGCCAGCAGCTTTCCGGGATATGGCTACACCTTC	CASSFPGYGYTF
TRBV10-3	-	TRBJ1-3	TRBD1	TGTGCCATCAACATCCCCGGACAGGTCGGAAACACCATATATTTT	CAINIPGQVGNTIYF
TRBV16	-	TRBJ2-3	-	TGTGCCAGCAGCCTACTCCGGACTCGTCTTAGCACAGATACGCAGTATTTT	CASSLLRTRLSTDTQYF
TRBV18	-	TRBJ2-7	-	TGTGCCAGCTCACCGACTATTGTGGCCCGCGCCTACGAGCAGTACTTC	CASSPTIVARAYEQYF